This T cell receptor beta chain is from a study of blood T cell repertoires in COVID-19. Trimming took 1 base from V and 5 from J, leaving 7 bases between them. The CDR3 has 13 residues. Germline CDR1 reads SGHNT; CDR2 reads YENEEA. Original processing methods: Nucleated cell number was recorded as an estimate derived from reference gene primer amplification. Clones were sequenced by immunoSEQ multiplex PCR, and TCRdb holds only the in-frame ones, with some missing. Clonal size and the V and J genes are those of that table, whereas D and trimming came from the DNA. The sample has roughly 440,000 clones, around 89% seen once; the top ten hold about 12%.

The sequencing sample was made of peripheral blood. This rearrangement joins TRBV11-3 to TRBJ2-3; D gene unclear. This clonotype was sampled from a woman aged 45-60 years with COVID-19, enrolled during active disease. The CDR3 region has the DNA TGTGCCAGCAGCTTAGGACGCGGAGATACGCAGTATTTT. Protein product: CASSLGRGDTQYF.